This T cell receptor beta chain emerged from a study of low-dose radiotherapy and immunotherapy resistance in tumors. At least ten counts were recorded for this clonotype. The time point here: after trial treatment. Stated treatment: LDRT plus nivolumab, ipilimumab, low-dose cyclophosphamide and aspirin (RACIN trial). Primers used for first-strand cDNA, a TRAV- and TRBV-specific set, covered both alpha and beta chains. The authors ran around 18 PCR cycles to amplify TCRs with a constant-region primer and V-primer adapter. Through in vitro transcription, the mRNA that had been isolated was amplified. TCRdb ran MiXCR on the reads and lists one entry per CDR3 protein. The sample records around 84,000 distinct CDR3 sequences, around a sixth being singletons. The source material was PBMCs, sampled after low-dose radiotherapy plus immunotherapy. This clonotype originated in a male donor with prostate cancer.

CDR3 bases: TGCAGTGCTCGTCCCGGGACAGGGGTCACCGGGGAGCTGTTTTTT. Translation gives CSARPGTGVTGELFF. V and J are TRBV20-1 and TRBJ2-2, with 10 bases identical to TRBD1. The CDR3 is 15 residues long. V gave up 5 bases and J gave up 4 bases; unmatched junction bases: 7. Germline V gene lookup returns CDR1 DFQATT and CDR2 SNEGSKA (reference sequence).